This T cell receptor beta chain was captured by sequencing in a study of response to subunit inactivated influenza vaccine (dated by TCRdb to 2016 to 2019). Describing the broader study: To follow how T cells responded to a trivalent subunit inactivated influenza vaccine, the researchers relied on deep quantitative profiling of the T cell receptor repertoire. On the study overall, not on this receptor specifically: The authors suggested that each seasonal influenza vaccination may recruit only a limited number of new T cells.

At the junction V is shortened by 8 bases and J by 5 bases, with 19 bases in between. Including the terminal cysteine and phenylalanine, the CDR3 comprises 14 residues. Only the CDR3 portion is preserved as DNA: 42 bases, with reading frame beginning at the first base. Looking up the germline V gene yields CDR1 MNHEY and CDR2 SVGEGT. The meaning of the sample's time point label: 45 to 55 days after influenza vaccine administration. As concerns this clonotype: What antigen it recognizes has not been identified. Per-base quality was not reported, and no clone a single base away is much larger than it.

Libraries were prepared through RT-PCR. The instrument given in TCRdb is Illumina HiSeq 2500. The public reads were reanalyzed by TCRdb: fastp trimming at Q25, MiXCR alignment, in-frame beta chains only. Each CDR3 protein appears once, grouped with its most common genes and DNA. The sample profile shows 500,000 or so distinct CDR3 sequences; around 9.9% of them were found once. Clones ranked in the top ten supply 10% to 15% of the sample. The TCR was taken from a man aged 45-60 years who received an inactivated influenza vaccine. Donor details come from another sample of the same person, matched by shared clones. Sequencing was performed on PBMCs from blood, taken 45 days after vaccination. Recombination connected TRBV6-2 or TRBV6-3 to TRBJ2-7; no D gene call is confident. The DNA is TGTGCCAGCTCCCTAGGACCTAATTCGGACGAGCAGTACTTC. Its protein is CASSLGPNSDEQYF.